This T cell receptor beta chain was obtained from a study of T cell clusters in autoimmune cytopenias. Tens of thousands of genome equivalents of blood DNA were amplified for TRB. General study findings and limits: Compared with active autoimmune hepatitis patients, healthy donors showed about 3.2-fold more exclusive TRB clusters.

The CDR3 covers 11 residues. CDR1 is GTSNPN, CDR2 SVGIG, per germline (reference sequence). A remark on this clonotype: Its antigen is currently unknown.

TRB was amplified by touch-down multiplex PCR, primer pools A and B combined. One entry per CDR3 protein, without DNA, is what TCRdb gives after re-calling the multiplex PCR reads. This sample contains about 5,000 distinct CDR3 sequences. Another study also made use of these data, one on T cell repertoires in aging, cancer and after chemotherapy. Per that study: Clear clonal overlap appeared across healthy donor samples taken over several months to years. Median generation probability rose over the chemotherapy interval in each cancer cohort, suggesting rebound thymic output.

The V gene is TRBV30, the J gene TRBJ2-1; as DNA is missing, the TRBD1 call by TCRdb cannot be tested. The sequencing input was peripheral blood. The clonotype was recovered from a human donor in good health. The CDR3 spells CAWTPGRGQFF.